This T cell receptor beta chain appears in the sequencing data of a study of T-cell reconstitution after alpha-beta-depleted transplantation in children (dated by TCRdb to 2016 to 2018). In the study overall: Using TCR repertoire profiling, the study quantitatively followed how T-cell immune reconstitution unfolded in children after TCRalphabeta/CD19-depleted allogeneic hematopoietic cell transplantation.

The method behind the library was PCR. The instrument given in TCRdb is Illumina HiSeq 2500. To normalize quantification of the TCRbeta repertoire, the TCR libraries were built with molecular barcoding that relied on unique molecular identifiers. TCRdb itself trimmed the public reads at Q25 with fastp, ran MiXCR and retained productive beta chains. Each record represents a unique CDR3 protein, reported with the most common genes and DNA among its rows. Counted in this sample were roughly 180,000 distinct CDR3 sequences; more than 14% of them appeared once. Under 15% of the sample is in the top ten clones. Trimming removed 6 bases from V and 5 bases from J, leaving 10 bases between the germline ends. From cysteine to phenylalanine, the CDR3 is 13 amino acids long. Just the 39-base CDR3 DNA is kept, in frame starting at base 1. In the germline V gene, CDR1 corresponds to MNHNS and CDR2 to SASEGT. This clonotype was seen repeatedly, ten times or more. No antigen is known for it. Per-nucleotide qualities are absent, and no much larger clonotype sits a single base away.

Here the chain combines TRBV6-1 and TRBJ2-2, with no confident D gene call. The sample in question was PBMCs from the stem cell graft donor, obtained from the stem cell graft. The receptor was isolated from a human donor who donated a stem cell graft to a child with acute lymphoblastic leukemia. This receptor has the CDR3 CASRGDSTGELFF. The DNA sequence is TGTGCCAGCAGGGGTGACTCTACCGGGGAGCTGTTTTTT.